Listed here are 10 T cell receptor beta chains from one sample, sequenced in a study of blood T cell repertoires in COVID-19. Method: immunoSEQ multiplex PCR; TCRdb's copy keeps in-frame clones and lacks some. Of about 340,000 clones in the sample, more than 85% are singletons; the top ten hold around 18%. The specimen sequenced was PBMCs or T cells enriched from blood (not recorded which). The receptors come from a woman aged 25 to 39 who had recovered from COVID-19.

The V call is TRBV28, the J call TRBJ2-1; D might be TRBD2 (6 bases). The V end lost 5 bases, the J end lost 2 bases, and 13 bases lay between the germline ends. This CDR3 has 15 residues. Germline-derived CDR1 and CDR2 are MDHEN and SYDVKM. The CDR3 bases are TGTGCCAGCAGTCCCCCCGGGGGACCCTACAATGAGCAGTTCTTC. It codes for CASSPPGGPYNEQFF.

V usage is TRBV27 and J usage is TRBJ1-1; 10 bases align to TRBD1. J gave up 5 bases and V 5 bases, and 5 bases lay outside the gene matches. CDR3 length: 14 residues. From germline, CDR1 is MNHEY and CDR2 SMNVEV (reference sequence). The CDR3 region has the DNA TGTGCCAGCAGTCCCGACAGGGGGCAAACTGAAGCTTTCTTT. It yields the protein CASSPDRGQTEAFF.

This rearrangement joins TRBV12-3 or TRBV12-4 to TRBJ2-5; D is undetermined. The V gene lost 2 bases and the J gene lost 4 bases, with 5 bases spanning the gap. CDR3 size: 12 residues. The CDR3 sequence is CASSLFGETQYF. The CDR3 nucleotides are TGTGCCAGCAGTTTATTCGGAGAGACCCAGTACTTC.

V and J are TRBV5-8 and TRBJ2-3; tentative D call: TRBD1 (7 bases). Germline CDR1 is SGHTS and CDR2 is YDEGEE. The CDR3 runs 15 residues. V lost 8 bases, J lost 4 bases, and 20 bases lay in between. CDR3 nucleotide sequence: TGTGCCAGTTCAATGACAGGGACTTCTCCAGATACGCAGTATTTT. Its protein product is CASSMTGTSPDTQYF.

The genes are TRBV4-2 and TRBJ1-2, with a weak D call TRBD1 (6 bases). The CDR3 extends over 16 amino acids. Trimming pared 4 bases from V and 7 bases from J, leaving 22 bases between. The germline gives CDR1 LGHNA, CDR2 YNFKEQ. Here the CDR3 reads CASSREEGIGRGGYTF. DNA of the CDR3: TGTGCCAGCAGCCGAGAAGAAGGTATCGGCAGGGGTGGCTACACCTTC.

The chain has TRBV6-8 and TRBJ2-7; 12 bases line up with TRBD2. The CDR3 consists of 15 residues. Germline CDR1 reads MNHGY; CDR2 reads SAAAGT. Here the CDR3 DNA reads TGTGCCAGCAGTTACCTGACCCCCTCTAGCGGGAGGGCCGTCGTC. Translating gives CASSYLTPSSGRAVV.

This clone was counted a few times. The rearrangement links TRBV7-9 to TRBJ2-2; tentatively, D is TRBD1 (6 bases). The germline V gene has CDR1 SEHNR and CDR2 FQNEAQ (reference sequence). The CDR3 is 13 amino acids. Trimming shortened V by 4 bases and J by 6 bases, and 9 bases separated the two germline ends. The CDR3 DNA reads TGTGCCAGCAGCTCAGGGGCTCCCGGGGAGCTGTTTTTT. Translating gives CASSSGAPGELFF.

J is TRBJ1-3 and V is TRBV18, with TRBD1 as a possible D gene (5 bases). Between the trimmed V and J ends, which lost 6 bases and 4 bases, there was a span of 10 bases. Germline V CDR1 and CDR2: KGHSH, LQKENI. This CDR3 comprises 13 residues. The CDR3 nucleotides read TGTGCCAGCTCCCCTCGACAGGGAAACACCATATATTTT. This translates into CASSPRQGNTIYF.

The rearrangement uses TRBV2 and TRBJ2-7, with a possible D match to TRBD2 (6 bases). The CDR3 runs 12 residues. Germline V gene sequence: CDR1 SNHLY, CDR2 FYNNEI. Trimming took off 1 base at V and 7 bases at J, with 8 bases between the two ends. The CDR3 DNA sequence: TGTGCCAGCAGTGAAGGAGGAGGGGAGCAGTACTTC. This codes for CASSEGGGEQYF.

As DNA, the CDR3 is TGTGCCAGCATCCAGTTCCAGAACACTGAAGCTTTCTTT. Protein sequence: CASIQFQNTEAFF. The chain uses TRBV28 and TRBJ1-1; no firm D call. The germline V and J ends were trimmed by 7 bases and 1 base, with 10 bases remaining between them. CDR3 length equals 13 residues. CDR1 is MDHEN, CDR2 SYDVKM, per germline.